This T cell receptor beta chain was documented in a study of T cell repertoires in cytomegalovirus infection. Overall study context: Recently identified HLA-C-restricted CMV epitopes were used, and well-studied HLA-B-restricted CMV epitopes were used as well. CMV infection together with matching HLA type was indicated by public TCR beta signatures. General study findings and limits: Carriers of CMV and the relevant HLA type were discriminated by public TCR beta frequency. Across the ex vivo response, the dominant clonotypes were HLA-C-restricted CMV-specific TCR beta clonotypes.

The CDR3 contains 13 residues. Germline V lookup: CDR1 SGHVT, CDR2 SQSDAQ. With 2 bases clipped from V and 5 bases from J, the junction kept 2 bases outside the gene matches. Each CDR3 protein is one row after TCRdb ran MiXCR on the reads. In the table there are about 360,000 distinct CDR3 sequences, 34% of which are singletons. Note on this clonotype: The target antigen is unknown.

The chain recombines TRBV7-4 with TRBJ2-7; 8 bases map to TRBD1. The TCR sequence derives from a human donor in good health (CMV status not recorded). Some clones in this sample may be carry-over from other donors' samples. Sequenced material: cultured PBMCs, taken from culture after CMV antigen stimulation. CDR3 sequence: CASSLQGAHEQYV. The CDR3 DNA reads as TGTGCCAGCAGCTTACAGGGGGCCCACGAGCAGTACGTC.